The rows below give T cell receptor beta chains drawn from one sample of a study of cytomegalovirus exposure and HLA in healthy donors. Here immunoSEQ multiplex PCR was the method, and the copy in TCRdb shows in-frame clones only, minus some. The data show over 100,000 clones, about three quarters seen once. Source material: PBMCs. The receptors come from a man in his forties or fifties in good health and CMV-seropositive. Both conserved end residues are part of each CDR3. Fields, in order: D gene, clone size, V gene, J gene, CDR3 length, CDR3 DNA, CDR3 protein. A D gene is named only where the DNA matches it firmly. Size is stated for part of the rows, as once, few or many counts, or as a class when the clone is expanded.

.	.	TRBV6-5	TRBJ2-7	13	TGTGCCAGCAGTTACGGTCCGGCCTACGAGCAGTACTTC	CASSYGPAYEQYF
.	.	TRBV29-1	TRBJ1-2	16	TGCAGCGTTGAAGGGGGAAGGTGGGGCCCAAGTGATGGCTACACCTTC	CSVEGGRWGPSDGYTF
.	few	TRBV11-2	TRBJ2-5	13	TGTGCCAGCAGCGGGGGCTACCAAGAGACCCAGTACTTC	CASSGGYQETQYF
.	.	TRBV7-6	TRBJ2-7	12	TGTGCCAGCAGCTTAACAGCCTACGAGCAGTACTTC	CASSLTAYEQYF
.	.	TRBV11-2	TRBJ2-1	13	TGTGCCAGCAGCTTAGGCCTACAGGTCTCCCAGTTCTTC	CASSLGLQVSQFF
TRBD1	.	TRBV7-2	TRBJ2-3	15	TGTGCCAGCAGCACCGGGACAGGAGTTTCAGATACGCAGTATTTT	CASSTGTGVSDTQYF
TRBD1	.	TRBV4-3	TRBJ1-1	15	TGCGCCAGCAGCCATGTCGGGACAGCCAACACTGAAGCTTTCTTT	CASSHVGTANTEAFF
TRBD1	.	TRBV7-2	TRBJ2-7	13	TGTGCCAGCAGCGTCAACAGGGGGTACGAGCAGTACTTC	CASSVNRGYEQYF
.	.	TRBV6-1	TRBJ2-6	17	TGTGCCAGCAGTGAGATGAGTGGCGGGGCTGGGGCCAACGTCCTGACTTTC	CASSEMSGGAGANVLTF
TRBD2	.	TRBV4-3	TRBJ2-3	15	TGCGCCAGCAGCCAAGAGGGAGGGAAGGGTGATACGCAGTATTTT	CASSQEGGKGDTQYF
TRBD2	few	TRBV29-1	TRBJ2-5	13	TGCAGCGTTACGGGACTAGCTGGGGAGACCCAGTACTTC	CSVTGLAGETQYF
.	.	TRBV6-1	TRBJ1-4	15	TGTGCCAGCAGTGAACGAGGGAGAACTAATGAAAAACTGTTTTTT	CASSERGRTNEKLFF
.	.	TRBV11-3	TRBJ2-1	14	TGTGCCAGCGGGGGCCGAGCCCTATACAATGAGCAGTTCTTC	CASGGRALYNEQFF
TRBD1	.	TRBV10-2	TRBJ1-6	14	TGCGCCAGCAGGGGGACAGATATTAATTCACCCCTCCACTTT	CASRGTDINSPLHF
.	.	TRBV10-3	TRBJ1-6	14	TGTGCCATCAGTGAATCAACAGGGTTGCGGCCCCTCCACTTT	CAISESTGLRPLHF
.	.	TRBV6-5	TRBJ1-1	13	TGTGCCAGCAGCTACAAGAGGAACACTGAAGCTTTCTTT	CASSYKRNTEAFF
.	.	TRBV7-2	TRBJ1-1	14	TGTGCCAGCAGCTCGGGCGGACAGTACACTGAAGCTTTCTTT	CASSSGGQYTEAFF
.	.	TRBV2	TRBJ1-1	14	TGTGCCAGCCGTTACAGGGAGGGGAACACTGAAGCTTTCTTT	CASRYREGNTEAFF
TRBD1	.	TRBV19	TRBJ2-7	15	TGTGCCAGTAGCGCCCAGACAGGGGGATGGATCGAGCAGTACTTC	CASSAQTGGWIEQYF
.	.	TRBV2	TRBJ1-5	13	TGTGCCAGCAGTTACGACACAAATCAGCCCCAGCATTTT	CASSYDTNQPQHF
.	.	TRBV7-6	TRBJ2-1	15	TGTGCCAGCAGCTTAGATCACAGGGAGGGAAATGAGCAGTTCTTC	CASSLDHREGNEQFF
.	.	TRBV5-1	TRBJ2-4	18	TGCGCCAGCAGCCTAACCGGCCGGGGGTTTGTAGCCAAAAACATTCAGTACTTC	CASSLTGRGFVAKNIQYF
.	.	TRBV6-5	TRBJ1-4	13	TGTGCCAGCAGTCCGTCCGGGGGTGAAAAACTGTTTTTT	CASSPSGGEKLFF
TRBD2	.	TRBV15	TRBJ2-5	17	TGTGCCACCAGCTCTCGGATGACTAGCGGGAGTGATGGGACCCAGTACTTC	CATSSRMTSGSDGTQYF
TRBD1	once	TRBV27	TRBJ1-1	14	TGTGCCAGCAGGCTGGGACAGCTCAACACTGAAGCTTTCTTT	CASRLGQLNTEAFF
.	.	TRBV29-1	TRBJ1-2	11	TGCAGCGTTGATCCAGAGGATGGCTACACCTTC	CSVDPEDGYTF
TRBD1	.	TRBV7-9	TRBJ2-7	17	TGTTCCAGCAGCTCACTCCAGACAGGGGGAACCTCCTACGAGCAGTACTTC	CSSSSLQTGGTSYEQYF
TRBD1	.	TRBV2	TRBJ2-2	13	TGTGCCAGCAGCGGACAGGGGGGCGGGGAGCTGTTTTTT	CASSGQGGGELFF